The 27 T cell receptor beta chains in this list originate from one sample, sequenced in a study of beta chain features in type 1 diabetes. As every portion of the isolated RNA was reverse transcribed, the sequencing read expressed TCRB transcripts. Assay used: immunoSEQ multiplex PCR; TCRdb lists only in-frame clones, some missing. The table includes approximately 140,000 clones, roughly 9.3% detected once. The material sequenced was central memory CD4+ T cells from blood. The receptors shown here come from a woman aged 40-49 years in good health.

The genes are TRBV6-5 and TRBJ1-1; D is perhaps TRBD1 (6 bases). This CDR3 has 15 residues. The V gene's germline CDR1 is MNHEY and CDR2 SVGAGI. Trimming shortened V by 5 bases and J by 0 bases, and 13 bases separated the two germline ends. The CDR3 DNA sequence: TGTGCCAGCAGTCCCGGACAGTATATGAACACTGAAGCTTTCTTT. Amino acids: CASSPGQYMNTEAFF.

CDR3 coding DNA: TGCGCCAGCAGAGGGTTAGGGACAGCCTTTGGGAATGAGCAGTTCTTC. This gives the protein CASRGLGTAFGNEQFF. The chain couples TRBV4-1 to TRBJ2-1, with TRBD1 matching 7 bases. The V and J ends lost 6 bases and 7 bases, in that order; junction bases with no gene match: 15. Germline assignment: CDR1 MGHRA and CDR2 YSYEKL. This CDR3 has 16 amino acids.

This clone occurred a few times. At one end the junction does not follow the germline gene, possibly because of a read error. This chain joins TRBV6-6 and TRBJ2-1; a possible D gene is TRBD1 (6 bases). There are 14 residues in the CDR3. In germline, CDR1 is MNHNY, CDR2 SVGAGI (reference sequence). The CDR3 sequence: CASSYFSDSNEQFF. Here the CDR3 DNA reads TGTGCCAGCAGCTACTTCTCGGACAGCAATGAGCAGTTCTTC.

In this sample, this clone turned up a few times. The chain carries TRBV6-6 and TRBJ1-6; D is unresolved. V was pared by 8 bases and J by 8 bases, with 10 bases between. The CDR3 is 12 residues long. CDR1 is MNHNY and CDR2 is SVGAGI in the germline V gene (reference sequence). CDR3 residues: CASSTYDSPLHF. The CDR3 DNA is TGTGCCAGCTCCACTTACGATTCACCCCTCCACTTT.

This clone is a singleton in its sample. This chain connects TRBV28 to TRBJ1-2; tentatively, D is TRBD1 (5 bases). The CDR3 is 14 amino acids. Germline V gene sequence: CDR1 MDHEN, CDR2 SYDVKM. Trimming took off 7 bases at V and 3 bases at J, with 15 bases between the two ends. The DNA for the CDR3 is TGTGCCAGCACCCCGGGGGGGTTCGACTATGGCTACACCTTC. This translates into CASTPGGFDYGYTF.

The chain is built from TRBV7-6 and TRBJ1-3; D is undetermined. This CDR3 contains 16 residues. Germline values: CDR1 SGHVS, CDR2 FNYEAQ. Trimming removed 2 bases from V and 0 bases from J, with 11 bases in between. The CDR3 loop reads CASSLSTGNSGNTIYF. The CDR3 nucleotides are TGTGCCAGCAGCTTAAGTACGGGGAACTCTGGAAACACCATATATTTT.

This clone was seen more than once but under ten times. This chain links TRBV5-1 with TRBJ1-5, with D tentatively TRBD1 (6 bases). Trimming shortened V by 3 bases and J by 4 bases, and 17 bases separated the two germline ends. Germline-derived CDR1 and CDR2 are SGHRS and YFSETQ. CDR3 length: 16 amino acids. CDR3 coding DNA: TGCGCCAGCAGCTGGGGGGGGACGGGGGCGAATCAGCCCCAGCATTTT. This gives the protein CASSWGGTGANQPQHF.

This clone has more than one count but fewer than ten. The CDR3 loop is CASTRLAGDGGTQYF. The CDR3 DNA reads as TGTGCCAGCACTCGACTAGCGGGGGACGGCGGTACGCAGTATTTT. The chain has TRBV6-4 and TRBJ2-3, with 12 bases lining up with TRBD2. Germline CDR1 and CDR2: MRHNA and SNTAGT. The V segment lost 7 bases and the J segment 8 bases; nucleotides outside the gene matches: 10. This CDR3 is built from 15 residues.

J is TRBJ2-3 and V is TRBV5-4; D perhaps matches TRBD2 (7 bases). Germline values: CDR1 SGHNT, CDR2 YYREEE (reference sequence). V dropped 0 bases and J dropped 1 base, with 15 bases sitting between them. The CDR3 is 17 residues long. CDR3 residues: CASSLDLRGGGTDTQYF. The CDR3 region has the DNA TGTGCCAGCAGCTTGGATTTAAGGGGGGGCGGCACAGATACGCAGTATTTT. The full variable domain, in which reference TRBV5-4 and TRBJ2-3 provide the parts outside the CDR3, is ETGVTQSPTHLIKTRGQQVTLRCSSQSGHNTVSWYQQALGQGPQFIFQYYREEENGRGNFPPRFSGLQFPNYSSELNVNALELDDSALYLCASSLDLRGGGTDTQYFGPGTRLTVL.

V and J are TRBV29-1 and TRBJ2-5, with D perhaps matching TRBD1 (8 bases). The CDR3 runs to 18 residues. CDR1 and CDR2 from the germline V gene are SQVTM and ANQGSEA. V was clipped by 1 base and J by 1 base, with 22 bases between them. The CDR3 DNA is TGCAGCGTTGAAGGCAACCTACAGGGGGGGGTTTTCCAAGAGACCCAGTACTTC. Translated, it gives CSVEGNLQGGVFQETQYF.

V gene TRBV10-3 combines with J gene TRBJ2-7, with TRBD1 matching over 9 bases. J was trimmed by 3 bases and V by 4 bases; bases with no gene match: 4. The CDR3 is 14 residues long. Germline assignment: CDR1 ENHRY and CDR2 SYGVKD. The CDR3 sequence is CAISGDRDGYEQYF. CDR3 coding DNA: TGTGCCATCAGTGGGGACAGGGACGGCTACGAGCAGTACTTC.

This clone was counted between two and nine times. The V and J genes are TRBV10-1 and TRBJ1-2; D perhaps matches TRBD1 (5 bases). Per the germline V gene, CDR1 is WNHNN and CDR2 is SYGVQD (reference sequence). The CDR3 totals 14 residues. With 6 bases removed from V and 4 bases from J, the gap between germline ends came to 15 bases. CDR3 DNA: TGCGCCAGCAGCCCCGGGGGAACGCTCTATGGCTACACCTTC. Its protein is CASSPGGTLYGYTF.

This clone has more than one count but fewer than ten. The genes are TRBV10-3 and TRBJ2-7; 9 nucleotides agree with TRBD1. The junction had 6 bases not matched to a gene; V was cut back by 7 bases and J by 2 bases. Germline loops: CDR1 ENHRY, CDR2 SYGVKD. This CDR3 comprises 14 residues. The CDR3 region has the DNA TGTGCCATCAAACGACAGGGGGAGACCTACGAGCAGTACTTC. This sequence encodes CAIKRQGETYEQYF.

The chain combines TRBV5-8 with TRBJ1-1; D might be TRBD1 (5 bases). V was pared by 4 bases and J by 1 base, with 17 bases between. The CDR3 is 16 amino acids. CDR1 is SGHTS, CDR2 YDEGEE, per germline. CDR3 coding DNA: TGTGCCAGCAGCCGGGAGGTGGGGGGATGGAACACTGAAGCTTTCTTT. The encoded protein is CASSREVGGWNTEAFF.

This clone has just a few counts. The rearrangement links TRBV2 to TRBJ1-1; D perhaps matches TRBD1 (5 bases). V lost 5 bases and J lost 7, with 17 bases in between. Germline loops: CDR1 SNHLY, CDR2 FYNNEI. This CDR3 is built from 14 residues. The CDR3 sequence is CASSRAGLSGEAFF. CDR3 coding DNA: TGTGCCAGCAGTCGTGCAGGGCTATCCGGTGAAGCTTTCTTT.

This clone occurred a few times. In DNA form, the CDR3 reads TGTGCCAGCAGTTGGACAGGGATGAGTACTGAAGCTTTCTTT. As protein: CASSWTGMSTEAFF. The chain recombines TRBV27 with TRBJ1-1, with TRBD1 matching over 8 bases. The ends lost 4 bases at V and 5 bases at J; junction bases unmatched: 6. CDR1 and CDR2 from the germline V gene are MNHEY and SMNVEV (reference sequence). CDR3 length: 14 residues.

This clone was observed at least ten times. The CDR3 DNA follows: TGTGCCAGCAGCTTGACAGGCTACGAGCAGTACTTC. This sequence encodes CASSLTGYEQYF. V and J are TRBV5-6 and TRBJ2-7, with a possible D match to TRBD1 (5 bases). CDR3 length: 12 amino acids. CDR1 and CDR2 from the germline V gene are SGHDT and YYEEEE. The V end lost 1 base, the J end lost 3 bases, and 5 bases lay between the germline ends.

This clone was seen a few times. In DNA form, the CDR3 reads TGTGCCAGCAGTGAACTGGGACAGGGGGTTAATGAGCAGTTCTTC. Its translation is CASSELGQGVNEQFF. The chain recombines TRBV2 with TRBJ2-1; 11 bases are shared with TRBD1. CDR1 and CDR2 from the germline V gene are SNHLY and FYNNEI. This CDR3 spans 15 amino acids. With 2 bases clipped from V and 7 bases from J, the junction kept 4 bases outside the gene matches.

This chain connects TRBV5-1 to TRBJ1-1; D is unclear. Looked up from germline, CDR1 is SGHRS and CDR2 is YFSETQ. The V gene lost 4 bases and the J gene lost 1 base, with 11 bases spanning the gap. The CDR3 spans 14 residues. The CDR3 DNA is TGCGCCAGCAGCCGTACTACCTCGAACACTGAAGCTTTCTTT. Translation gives CASSRTTSNTEAFF.

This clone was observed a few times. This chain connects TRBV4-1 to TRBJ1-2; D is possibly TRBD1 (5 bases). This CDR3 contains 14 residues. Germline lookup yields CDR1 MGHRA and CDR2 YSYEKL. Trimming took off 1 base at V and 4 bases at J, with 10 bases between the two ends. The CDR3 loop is CASSQVLDTYGYTF. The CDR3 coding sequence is TGCGCCAGCAGCCAAGTCCTGGACACCTATGGCTACACCTTC.

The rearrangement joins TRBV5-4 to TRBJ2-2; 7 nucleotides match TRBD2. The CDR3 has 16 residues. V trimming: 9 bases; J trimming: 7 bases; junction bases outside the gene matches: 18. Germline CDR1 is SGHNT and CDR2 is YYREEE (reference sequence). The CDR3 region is CATLSGRSVQGGELFF. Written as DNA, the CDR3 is TGTGCCACCTTATCCGGGAGGAGCGTCCAGGGCGGGGAGCTGTTTTTT.

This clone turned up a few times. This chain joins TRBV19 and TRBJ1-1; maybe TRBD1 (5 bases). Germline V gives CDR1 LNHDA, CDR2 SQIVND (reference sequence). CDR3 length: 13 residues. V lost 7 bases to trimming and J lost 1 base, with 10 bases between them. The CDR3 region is CASTVRGNTEAFF. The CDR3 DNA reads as TGTGCCAGTACCGTAAGGGGGAACACTGAAGCTTTCTTT.

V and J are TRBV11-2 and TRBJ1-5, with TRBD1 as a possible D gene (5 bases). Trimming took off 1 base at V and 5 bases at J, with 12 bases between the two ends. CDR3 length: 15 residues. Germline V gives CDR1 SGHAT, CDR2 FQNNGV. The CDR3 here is CASSLVPGGDQPQHF. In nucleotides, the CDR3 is TGTGCCAGCAGCTTAGTGCCGGGGGGGGATCAGCCCCAGCATTTT.

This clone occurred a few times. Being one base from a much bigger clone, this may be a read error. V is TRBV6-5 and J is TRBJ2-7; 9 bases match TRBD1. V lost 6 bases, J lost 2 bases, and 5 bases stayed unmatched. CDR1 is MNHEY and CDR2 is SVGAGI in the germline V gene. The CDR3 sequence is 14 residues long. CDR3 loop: CASSRDREAYEQYF. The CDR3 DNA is TGTGCCAGCAGCCGGGACAGGGAGGCCTACGAGCAGTACTTC.

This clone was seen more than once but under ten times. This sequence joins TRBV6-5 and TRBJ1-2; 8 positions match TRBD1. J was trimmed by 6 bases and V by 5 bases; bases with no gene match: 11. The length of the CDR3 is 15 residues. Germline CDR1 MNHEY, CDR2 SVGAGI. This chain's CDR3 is CASSTSQGAGNGYTF. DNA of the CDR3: TGTGCCAGCAGTACGTCTCAGGGGGCTGGAAATGGCTACACCTTC.

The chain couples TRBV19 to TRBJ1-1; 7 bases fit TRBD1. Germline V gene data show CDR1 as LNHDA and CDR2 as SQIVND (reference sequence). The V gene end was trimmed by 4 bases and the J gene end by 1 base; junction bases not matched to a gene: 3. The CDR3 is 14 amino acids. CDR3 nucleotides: TGTGCCAGTAGTACGGGACAGAGGAACACTGAAGCTTTCTTT. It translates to CASSTGQRNTEAFF.

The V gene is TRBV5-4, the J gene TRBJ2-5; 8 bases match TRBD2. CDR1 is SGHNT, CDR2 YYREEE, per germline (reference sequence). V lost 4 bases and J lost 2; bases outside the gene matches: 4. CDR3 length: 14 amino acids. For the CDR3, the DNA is TGTGCCAGCAGCCCCGGGGGGGGACAAGAGACCCAGTACTTC. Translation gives CASSPGGGQETQYF.